Listed here is a single TCR beta chain. CDR1 is SGHDN and CDR2 is FVKESK in the germline V gene. V lost 2 bases, J lost 6 bases, and 4 bases lay in between. The CDR3 covers 11 residues. This record comes from a study of blood T cell repertoires in COVID-19. Looking at the study overall: Donors in the United States, Italy and Spain gave samples during acute or convalescent COVID-19. From T cells, B-cell-depleted T cells, or PBMCs came the material, which was cDNA or gDNA.

Original analysis: It was from reference gene primer amplification that nucleated cell counts were estimated. Generated by immunoSEQ multiplex PCR, the TCRdb table keeps only in-frame clones and is missing some. The DNA gave D and trimming, while V, J and clone size come from that table. The table has approximately 300,000 clones, approximately 86% seen once. Sequenced material: peripheral blood. This receptor was obtained from a woman between 50 and 59 years old who had recovered from COVID-19. This chain connects TRBV14 to TRBJ1-1; D not resolved. Here the CDR3 reads CASSQLAEAFF. The CDR3 DNA reads TGTGCCAGCAGCCAACTCGCTGAAGCTTTCTTT.